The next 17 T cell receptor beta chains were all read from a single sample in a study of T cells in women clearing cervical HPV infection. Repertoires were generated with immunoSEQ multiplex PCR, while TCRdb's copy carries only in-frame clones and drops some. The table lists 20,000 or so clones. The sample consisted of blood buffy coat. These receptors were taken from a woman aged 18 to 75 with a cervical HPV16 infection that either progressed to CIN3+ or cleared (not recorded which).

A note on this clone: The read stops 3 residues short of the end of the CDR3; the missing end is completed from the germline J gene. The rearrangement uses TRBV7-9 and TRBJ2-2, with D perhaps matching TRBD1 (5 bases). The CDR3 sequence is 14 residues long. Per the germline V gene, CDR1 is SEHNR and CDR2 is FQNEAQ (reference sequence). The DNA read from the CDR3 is TGTGCCAGCAGCTTCCAGGGTACAGGCTCACCG. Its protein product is CASSFQGTGSP. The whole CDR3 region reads CASSFQGTGSPLFF. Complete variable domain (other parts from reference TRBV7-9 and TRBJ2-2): DTGVSQNPRHKITKRGQNVTFRCDPISEHNRLYWYRQTLGQGPEFLTYFQNEAQLEKSRLLSDRFSAERPKGSFSTLEIQRTEQGDSAMYLCASSFQGTGSPLFFGEGSRLTVL.

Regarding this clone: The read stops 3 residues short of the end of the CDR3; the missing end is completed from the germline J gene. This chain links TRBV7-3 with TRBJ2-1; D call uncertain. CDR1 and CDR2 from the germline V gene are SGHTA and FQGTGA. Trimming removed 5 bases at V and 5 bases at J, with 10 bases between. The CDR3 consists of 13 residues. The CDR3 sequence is CASSLDTDNEQFF. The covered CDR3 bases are TGTGCCAGCAGCCTCGACACAGACAATGAG.

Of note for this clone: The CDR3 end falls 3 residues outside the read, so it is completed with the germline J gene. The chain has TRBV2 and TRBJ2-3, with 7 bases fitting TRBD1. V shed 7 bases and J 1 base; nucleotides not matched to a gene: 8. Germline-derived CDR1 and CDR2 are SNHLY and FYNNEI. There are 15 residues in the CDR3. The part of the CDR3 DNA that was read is TGTGCCAGCAAAGGGACAGCAGCTCGCACAGATACG. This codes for CASKGTAARTDT. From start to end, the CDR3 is CASKGTAARTDTQYF.

The CDR3 DNA, read in part, is TGCAGTGCTAGATACAGGGTGGATGGGGAG. It codes for CSARYRVDGE. The CDR3 in full is CSARYRVDGELFF. The J gene is TRBJ2-2, the V gene TRBV20-1; possibly TRBD1 for D (6 bases). From the germline J gene comes the end of the CDR3, since the read stops 3 residues before it. Trimming left V 2 bases short and J 8 bases short, with 12 bases between. The CDR3 spans 13 residues. CDR1 is DFQATT, CDR2 SNEGSKA, per germline (reference sequence).

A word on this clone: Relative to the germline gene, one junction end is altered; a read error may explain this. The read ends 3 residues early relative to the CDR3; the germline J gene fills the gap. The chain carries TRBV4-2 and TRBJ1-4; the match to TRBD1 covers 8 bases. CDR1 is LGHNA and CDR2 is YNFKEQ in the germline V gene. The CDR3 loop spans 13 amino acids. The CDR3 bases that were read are TGCGCCAGCAGCCAAGACAGGGGAGAAAAA. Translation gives CASSQDRGEK. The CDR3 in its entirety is CASSQDRGEKLFF.

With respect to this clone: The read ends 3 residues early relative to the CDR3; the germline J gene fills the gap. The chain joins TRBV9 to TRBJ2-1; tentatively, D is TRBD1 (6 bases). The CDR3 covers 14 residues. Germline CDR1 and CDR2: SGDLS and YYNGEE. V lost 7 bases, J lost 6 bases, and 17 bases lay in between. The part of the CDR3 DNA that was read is TGTGCCAGCCAGGGGCGTCGTGTCGTCAATGAG. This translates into CASQGRRVVNE. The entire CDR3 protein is CASQGRRVVNEQFF.

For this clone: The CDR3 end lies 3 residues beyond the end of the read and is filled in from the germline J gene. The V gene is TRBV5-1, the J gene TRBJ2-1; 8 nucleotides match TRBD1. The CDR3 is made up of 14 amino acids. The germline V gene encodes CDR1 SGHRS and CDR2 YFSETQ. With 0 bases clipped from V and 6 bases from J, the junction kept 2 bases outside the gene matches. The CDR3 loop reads CASSLGQGANEQFF. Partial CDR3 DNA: TGCGCCAGCAGCTTGGGGCAGGGGGCCAATGAG.

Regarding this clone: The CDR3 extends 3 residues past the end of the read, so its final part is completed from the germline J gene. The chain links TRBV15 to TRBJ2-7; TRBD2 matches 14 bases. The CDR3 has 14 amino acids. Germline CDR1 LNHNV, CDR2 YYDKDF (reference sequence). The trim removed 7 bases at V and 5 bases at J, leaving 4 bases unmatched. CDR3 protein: CATTPGLAGDEQYF. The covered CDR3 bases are TGTGCCACCACCCCGGGACTAGCGGGAGACGAG.

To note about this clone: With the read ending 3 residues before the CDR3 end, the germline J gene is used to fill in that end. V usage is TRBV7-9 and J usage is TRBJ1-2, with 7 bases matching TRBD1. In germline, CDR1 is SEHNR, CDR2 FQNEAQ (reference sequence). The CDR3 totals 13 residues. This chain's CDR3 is CASSLNRGNDYTF. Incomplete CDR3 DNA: TGTGCCAGCAGCTTAAACAGGGGAAATGAC.

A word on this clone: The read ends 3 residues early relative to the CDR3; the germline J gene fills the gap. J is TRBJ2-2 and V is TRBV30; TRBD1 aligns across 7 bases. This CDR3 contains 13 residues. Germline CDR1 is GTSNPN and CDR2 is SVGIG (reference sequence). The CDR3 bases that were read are TGTGCCTGTCAGGACAGGATCAATTCACCG. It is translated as CACQDRINSP. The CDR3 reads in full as CACQDRINSPLFF.

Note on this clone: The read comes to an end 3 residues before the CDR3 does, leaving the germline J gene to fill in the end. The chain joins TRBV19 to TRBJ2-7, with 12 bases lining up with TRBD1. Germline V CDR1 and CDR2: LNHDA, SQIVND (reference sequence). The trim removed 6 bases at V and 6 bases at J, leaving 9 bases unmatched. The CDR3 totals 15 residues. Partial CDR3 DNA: TGTGCCAGTAGATGGGGACAGGGGGCTTCAGGCGAG. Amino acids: CASRWGQGASGE. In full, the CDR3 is CASRWGQGASGEQYF.

The sequenced part of the CDR3 DNA is TGCGCCAGCAGCTCAGGACAGGGGGATAAGAGAAGGAACACC. Its translation: CASSSGQGDKRRNT. The full CDR3 protein reads CASSSGQGDKRRNTIYF. The chain is built from TRBV5-1 and TRBJ1-3; the match to TRBD1 covers 10 bases. The CDR3 end is not reached by the read, which stops 3 residues before it; the germline J gene fills it in. The V segment lost 3 bases and the J segment 7 bases; nucleotides outside the gene matches: 13. CDR3 length: 17 amino acids. Germline CDR1 and CDR2: SGHRS and YFSETQ.

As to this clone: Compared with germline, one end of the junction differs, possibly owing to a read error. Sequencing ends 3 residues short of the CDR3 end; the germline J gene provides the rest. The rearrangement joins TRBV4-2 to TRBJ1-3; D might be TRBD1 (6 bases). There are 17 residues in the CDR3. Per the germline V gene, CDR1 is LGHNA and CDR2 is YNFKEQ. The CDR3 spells CASSQGLGGLSGNTIYF. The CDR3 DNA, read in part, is TGCGCCAGCAGCCAAGGTCTGGGGGGGCTGTCTGGAAACACC.

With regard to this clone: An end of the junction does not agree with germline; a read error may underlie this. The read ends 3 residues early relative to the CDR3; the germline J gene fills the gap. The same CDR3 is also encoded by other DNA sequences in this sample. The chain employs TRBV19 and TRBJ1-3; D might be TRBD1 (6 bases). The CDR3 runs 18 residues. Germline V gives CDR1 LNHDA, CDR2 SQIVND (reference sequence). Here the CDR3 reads CASSPMNLGAESGNTIYF. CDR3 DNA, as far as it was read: TGTGCCAGTAGTCCGATGAACTTGGGGGCTGAGTCTGGAAACACA.

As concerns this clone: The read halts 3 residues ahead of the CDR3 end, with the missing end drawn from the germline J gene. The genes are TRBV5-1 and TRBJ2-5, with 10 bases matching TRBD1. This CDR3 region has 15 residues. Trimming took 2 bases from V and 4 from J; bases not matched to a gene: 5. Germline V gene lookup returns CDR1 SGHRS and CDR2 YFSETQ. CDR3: CASSFVGQGSETQYF. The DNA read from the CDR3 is TGCGCCAGCAGCTTCGTGGGACAGGGGTCAGAGACC.

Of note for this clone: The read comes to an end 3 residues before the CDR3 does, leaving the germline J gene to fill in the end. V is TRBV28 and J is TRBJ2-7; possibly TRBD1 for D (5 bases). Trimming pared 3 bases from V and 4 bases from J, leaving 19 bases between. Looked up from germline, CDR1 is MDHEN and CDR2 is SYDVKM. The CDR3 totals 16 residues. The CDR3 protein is CASSFPRATHPYEQYF. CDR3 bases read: TGTGCCAGCAGTTTCCCCAGGGCCACTCACCCATACGAG.

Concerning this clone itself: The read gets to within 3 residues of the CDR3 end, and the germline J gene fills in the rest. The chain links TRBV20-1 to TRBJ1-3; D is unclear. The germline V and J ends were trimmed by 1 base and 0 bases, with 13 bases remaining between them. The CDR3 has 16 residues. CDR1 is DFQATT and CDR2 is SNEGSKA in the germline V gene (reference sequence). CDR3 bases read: TGCAGTGCTAGAGTTCGGGGAAAAGCCTCTGGAAACACC. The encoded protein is CSARVRGKASGNT. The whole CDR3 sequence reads CSARVRGKASGNTIYF.